These 21 T cell receptor beta chains were all obtained from the same sample, sequenced in a study of graft-versus-host responses after intestinal transplantation. Sequencing was performed with immunoSEQ multiplex PCR; in TCRdb, only in-frame clones are kept and a portion is missing. Here the sample spans tens of thousands of clones, around 94% being singletons. Sequencing used PBMCs, obtained 16 days after intestinal transplant. The receptors were sampled from a human patient who received an intestinal transplant, so some T cells may come from the graft donor.

The chain carries TRBV5-5 and TRBJ2-3; D uncertain. V was trimmed by 0 bases and J by 2 bases, leaving 7 bases between them. Per the germline V gene, CDR1 is SGHKS and CDR2 is YYEKEE (reference sequence). This CDR3 spans 14 amino acids. Written as DNA, the CDR3 is TGTGCCAGCAGCTTGGAGGCGGTCACAGATACGCAGTATTTT. As protein: CASSLEAVTDTQYF.

The chain is built from TRBV10-3 and TRBJ2-7; maybe TRBD1 (6 bases). The CDR3 has 13 amino acids. Trimming took off 8 bases at V and 6 bases at J, with 17 bases between the two ends. Germline lookup yields CDR1 ENHRY and CDR2 SYGVKD. In DNA, the CDR3 is TGTGCCATCGGGGAGCCTACAGGGCTCGAGCAGTACTTC. Its translation is CAIGEPTGLEQYF.

The chain recombines TRBV18 with TRBJ1-1; no clear D gene. Germline lookup yields CDR1 KGHSH and CDR2 LQKENI. V was cut by 3 bases and J by 2 bases, with 10 bases left in between. This CDR3 has 14 residues. CDR3 in amino acids: CASSPTDGNTEAFF. The CDR3 DNA reads as TGTGCCAGCTCACCTACTGACGGTAACACTGAAGCTTTCTTT.

V and J are TRBV4-1 and TRBJ2-1, with 11 positions matching TRBD2. V shed 2 bases, J shed 8 bases, and the junction held 5 bases outside the gene matches. Germline V CDR1 and CDR2: MGHRA, YSYEKL. The CDR3 runs to 15 residues. In nucleotides, the CDR3 is TGCGCCAGCAGCCAAACTAGCGGGAGATTTGATGAGCAGTTCTTC. This translates into CASSQTSGRFDEQFF.

The chain recombines TRBV29-1 with TRBJ2-1; unclear D gene. Germline V lookup: CDR1 SQVTM, CDR2 ANQGSEA. With 4 bases removed from V and 1 base from J, the gap between germline ends came to 11 bases. This CDR3 region has 14 residues. This chain's CDR3 is CSVGSDISYNEQFF. For the CDR3, the DNA is TGCAGCGTTGGGTCTGACATTTCCTACAATGAGCAGTTCTTC.

The CDR3 DNA follows: TGTGCCAGCAGTACAGTCGGACAGCCTAATGAAAAACTGTTTTTT. Its protein product is CASSTVGQPNEKLFF. The chain couples TRBV7-2 to TRBJ1-4, with D perhaps matching TRBD1 (6 bases). There are 15 residues in the CDR3. CDR1 is SGHTA and CDR2 is FQGNSA in the germline V gene. The ends were cut back, 6 bases at V and 3 bases at J, with 14 bases in the middle.

The rearrangement links TRBV19 to TRBJ2-1; D ambiguous. There are 16 residues in the CDR3. V was cut by 3 bases and J by 0 bases, with 12 bases left in between. Germline loops: CDR1 LNHDA, CDR2 SQIVND (reference sequence). The DNA of the CDR3 is TGTGCCAGTAGTATCACGACGCGGAGCTCCTACAATGAGCAGTTCTTC. Translating it yields CASSITTRSSYNEQFF.

The chain joins TRBV28 to TRBJ1-5; maybe TRBD1 (6 bases). Germline CDR1 and CDR2: MDHEN and SYDVKM. V was pared by 2 bases and J by 4 bases, with 12 bases between. The CDR3 contains 15 residues. The CDR3 loop is CASSLVAGANQPQHF. The CDR3 nucleotides are TGTGCCAGCAGTTTAGTGGCAGGGGCGAATCAGCCCCAGCATTTT.

This chain uses TRBV28 with TRBJ2-3, with 14 positions matching TRBD2. Germline V gene data show CDR1 as MDHEN and CDR2 as SYDVKM. This CDR3 is 17 amino acids long. V lost 5 bases, J lost 3 bases, and 7 bases stayed unmatched. CDR3 nucleotides: TGTGCCAGCAGTGACCCCGGGACTAGCGGGAGAACAGATACGCAGTATTTT. It specifies CASSDPGTSGRTDTQYF.

This chain connects TRBV28 to TRBJ2-1; D is unclear. Between the trimmed V and J ends, which lost 5 bases and 7 bases, there was a span of 9 bases. Germline CDR1 and CDR2: MDHEN and SYDVKM. This CDR3 has 12 amino acids. CDR3 residues: CASSQNLNEQFF. For the CDR3, the DNA is TGTGCCAGCAGTCAGAACTTGAATGAGCAGTTCTTC.

The chain employs TRBV4-2 and TRBJ2-5; D not resolved. Judging by the DNA end, TRBJ2-7 fits better; the J call may be wrong. The CDR3 loop spans 14 amino acids. The V gene's germline CDR1 is LGHNA and CDR2 YNFKEQ. CDR3 sequence (DNA): TGTGCCAGCAGCCTCGACTTGTTAGGGTACGAGCAGTACTTC. It encodes CASSLDLLGYEQYF.

The V gene is TRBV6-6, the J gene TRBJ1-1; D is possibly TRBD1 (5 bases). There are 13 residues in the CDR3. With 0 bases removed from V and 11 bases from J, the gap between germline ends came to 13 bases. Looked up from germline, CDR1 is MNHNY and CDR2 is SVGAGI (reference sequence). The CDR3 DNA follows: TGTGCCAGCAGTTACTCGGACAACCGTGGGGCTTTCTTT. The encoded protein is CASSYSDNRGAFF.

The J gene is TRBJ2-7, the V gene TRBV13; unclear D gene. This CDR3 contains 12 residues. V gave up 1 base and J gave up 3 bases, with 4 bases separating them. From germline, CDR1 is PRHDT and CDR2 FYEKMQ (reference sequence). CDR3 amino acids: CASSLVSYEQYF. In DNA, the CDR3 is TGTGCCAGCAGCTTAGTCAGCTACGAGCAGTACTTC.

The V and J genes are TRBV2 and TRBJ2-1, with TRBD2 matching over 14 bases. The CDR3 contains 17 residues. Looked up from germline, CDR1 is SNHLY and CDR2 is FYNNEI. Unmatched junction bases numbered 8, after V lost 4 bases and J lost 6 bases. Here the CDR3 reads CASSAGTSGRSPNEQFF. For the CDR3, the DNA is TGTGCCAGCAGTGCCGGGACTAGCGGGAGATCCCCCAATGAGCAGTTCTTC.

The V call is TRBV4-1, the J call TRBJ1-2; D is unresolved. CDR3 length: 15 amino acids. Germline V gene sequence: CDR1 MGHRA, CDR2 YSYEKL. Trimming shortened V by 1 base and J by 5 bases, and 14 bases separated the two germline ends. The CDR3 region is CASSQGRTGKYGYTF. The CDR3 DNA reads TGCGCCAGCAGCCAAGGGCGGACGGGCAAATATGGCTACACCTTC.

This chain joins TRBV6-1 and TRBJ2-7, with a possible D match to TRBD2 (5 bases). Germline V gene data show CDR1 as MNHNS and CDR2 as SASEGT. The CDR3 is 14 residues long. The V end lost 7 bases, the J end lost 2 bases, and 15 bases lay between the germline ends. In DNA form, the CDR3 reads TGTGCCAGCAACCCACTCCGGGGAGCCTACGAGCAGTACTTC. Translated, it gives CASNPLRGAYEQYF.

The chain combines TRBV28 with TRBJ2-5; TRBD2 aligns across 7 bases. Gene TRBJ2-7 matches the end of the DNA better, so the J call may be wrong. This CDR3 comprises 13 residues. The germline V gene has CDR1 MDHEN and CDR2 SYDVKM. In DNA form, the CDR3 reads TGTGCCAGCACCCGGGGGGTGAGGAACGAGCAGTACTTC. Its translation: CASTRGVRNEQYF.

The chain has TRBV7-2 and TRBJ1-2; a weak D match, TRBD1 (6 bases). Germline assignment: CDR1 SGHTA and CDR2 FQGNSA. The V and J ends lost 4 bases and 6 bases respectively, with 21 bases between them. This CDR3 is 16 amino acids long. This CDR3 is CASSSILRTAGNGYTF. The CDR3 region has the DNA TGTGCCAGCAGCTCAATACTACGGACAGCGGGGAATGGCTACACCTTC.

The chain joins TRBV5-1 to TRBJ2-3, with 12 bases lining up with TRBD2. Looked up from germline, CDR1 is SGHRS and CDR2 is YFSETQ. The CDR3 sequence is 18 residues long. J lost 3 bases, V lost 0 bases, and 8 bases had no gene match. CDR3: CASSLVRLAGVSTDTQYF. The CDR3 DNA is TGCGCCAGCAGCTTGGTCCGACTAGCGGGAGTTAGTACAGATACGCAGTATTTT.

V usage is TRBV19 and J usage is TRBJ1-6; 9 bases match TRBD1. The CDR3 totals 14 residues. Trimming at V came to 8 bases and at J to 6 bases, leaving 5 bases not matched to a gene. Germline loops: CDR1 LNHDA, CDR2 SQIVND (reference sequence). The CDR3 DNA reads as TGTGCCAGTCACAACAGGGGGCTTAATTCACCCCTCCACTTT. Its translation: CASHNRGLNSPLHF.

DNA of the CDR3: TGTGCCACTAGAGGGATCCAAGAGACCCAGTACTTC. Residues: CATRGIQETQYF. J is TRBJ2-5 and V is TRBV27, with a possible D match to TRBD2 (5 bases). The V gene's germline CDR1 is MNHEY and CDR2 SMNVEV (reference sequence). Trimming left V 10 bases short and J 1 base short, with 10 bases between. The CDR3 is 12 amino acids.